The entry that follows covers one TCR beta chain sequence. No antigen is known for it. These data originate in a study of siplizumab effects on memory and regulatory T cells. Study conclusions and caveats: Unstimulated subsets were the mapping target of only a minor fraction of alloreactive clones. Siplizumab, the agent tested, significantly reduced alloreactive sequences traceable to unstimulated CD4+ memory cells. Treg-derived clones made up an average of roughly 70% of mappable alloreactive CD4+ clones with siplizumab and over 25% in controls.

Some clones are missing from TCRdb's copy, which holds only in-frame ones; the method was immunoSEQ multiplex PCR. The sample holds more than 90,000 clones, around 90% seen once. CDR3 length: 12 amino acids. Trimming removed 3 bases at V and 3 bases at J, with 4 bases between. Germline CDR1 reads MGHDK; CDR2 reads SYGVNS. The chain joins TRBV25-1 to TRBJ2-3; no definite D call. Sequenced: non-Treg CD4+ T cells sorted from blood. This receptor was taken from a human donor in good health. CDR3 bases: TGTGCCAGCAGTGACTTTACAGATACGCAGTATTTT. Translating gives CASSDFTDTQYF.